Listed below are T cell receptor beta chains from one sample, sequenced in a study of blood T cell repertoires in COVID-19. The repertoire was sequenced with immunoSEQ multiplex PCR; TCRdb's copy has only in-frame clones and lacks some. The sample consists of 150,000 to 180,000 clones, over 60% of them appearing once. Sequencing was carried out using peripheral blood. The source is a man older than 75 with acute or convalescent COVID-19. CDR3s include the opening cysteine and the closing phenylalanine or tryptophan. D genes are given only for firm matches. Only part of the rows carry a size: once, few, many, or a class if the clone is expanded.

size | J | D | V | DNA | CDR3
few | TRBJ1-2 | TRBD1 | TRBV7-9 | TGTGCCAGCAGCTTAGTTGGGCAGGGGGCGCGCGGCTACACCTTC | CASSLVGQGARGYTF
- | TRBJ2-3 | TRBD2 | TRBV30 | TGTGCCTGGAATGCGGGGGGGCGAACAGATACGCAGTATTTT | CAWNAGGRTDTQYF
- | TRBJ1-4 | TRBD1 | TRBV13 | TGTGCCAGCAGCCTCCGGACAGGGACCGGTGAAAAACTGTTTTTT | CASSLRTGTGEKLFF
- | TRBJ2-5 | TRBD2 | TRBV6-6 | TGTGCCAGCTGGGGGGGGGTGTACCAAGAGACCCAGTACTTC | CASWGGVYQETQYF
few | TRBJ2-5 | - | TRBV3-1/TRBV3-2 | TGTGCCAGCAGCCAGTCAAAGTCGCAGCAAGAGACCCAGTACTTC | CASSQSKSQQETQYF
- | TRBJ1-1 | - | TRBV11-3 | TGTGCCAGCAGCTTAGAGGACAGTAAAGCTTTCTTT | CASSLEDSKAFF
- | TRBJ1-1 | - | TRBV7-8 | TGTGCCAGCAGCTTACTCCCAGTCAGAGCGGAAGCTTTCTTT | CASSLLPVRAEAFF
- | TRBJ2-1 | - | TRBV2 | TGTGCCAGCAGTGAGACAAGGCAGCAGTTCTTC | CASSETRQQFF
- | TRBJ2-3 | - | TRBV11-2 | TGTGCCAGCAGGTCCCGAGGCGTGGATACGCAGTATTTT | CASRSRGVDTQYF
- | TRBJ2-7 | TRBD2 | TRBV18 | TGTGCCAGCTCACGGTTAGCGGGGGAACCGGTCGAGCAGTACTTC | CASSRLAGEPVEQYF
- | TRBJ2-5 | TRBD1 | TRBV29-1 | TGCAGCTTTGTAGGGACAGGGCTGGGGACCCAGTACTTC | CSFVGTGLGTQYF
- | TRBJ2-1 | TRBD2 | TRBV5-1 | TGCGCCAGCTTCTCAGGGACTAGCGGTAGCTACAATGAGCAGTTCTTC | CASFSGTSGSYNEQFF
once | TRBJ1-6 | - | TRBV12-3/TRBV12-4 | TGTGCCACACAGACAGAGACTAATTCACCCCTCCACTTT | CATQTETNSPLHF
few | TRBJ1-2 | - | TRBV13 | TGTGCCAGCCAGCGGGGTTTACGGGACTACACCTTC | CASQRGLRDYTF
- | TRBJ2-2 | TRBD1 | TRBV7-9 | TGTGCCACCGACAGGGGGCGAAACACCGGGGAGCTGTTTTTT | CATDRGRNTGELFF
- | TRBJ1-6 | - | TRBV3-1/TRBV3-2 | TGTGCCAGCAGCCAAGTCGCGAGCTCCTATAATTCACCCCTCCACTTT | CASSQVASSYNSPLHF
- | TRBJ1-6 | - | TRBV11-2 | TGTGCCAGCAGCCCCCGGGGTGGGCGATCACCCCTCCACTTT | CASSPRGGRSPLHF
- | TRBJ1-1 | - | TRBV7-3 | TGTGCCAGCAGCCCGGGACACAGAGCCACTGAAGCTTTCTTT | CASSPGHRATEAFF